Shown below are 2 T cell receptor beta chains from a single sample sequenced in a study of vaccination and CD4 T cells after COVID-19 (dated by TCRdb to between 2021 and 2023). The treatment or condition label for this specimen denotes: roughly 10-day PBMC culture with coronavirus spike peptide pools or control peptides (ViraFEST assay). Library prep was done by PCR. TCRdb records Illumina iSeq 100 as the sequencer. At the Johns Hopkins FTIC core, DNA from the cultured CD4+ T cells underwent TCR sequencing with the Oncomine TCR Beta short-read assay. The public reads were run again by TCRdb, first through fastp at Q25 and then through MiXCR, and only productive beta chains were kept. Duplicate CDR3 protein sequences are folded into a single record with the most common DNA and genes. In this sample the table shows 10,000 to 15,000 distinct CDR3 sequences, 50% of which occur a single time. The ten largest make up 10% to 15% of the sample.

Antigens for these TCRs are unknown. Sequencing was done on a sample of CD4+ T cells from blood, cultured in vitro. The receptors were sampled from a human donor who had recovered from COVID-19.

This clonotype was counted between two and nine times. The chain carries TRBV20-1 and TRBJ2-3, with D uncertain. Germline CDR1 reads DFQATT; CDR2 reads SNEGSKA (reference sequence). This CDR3 spans 11 amino acids. Deletions cut 2 bases from V and 2 bases from J, with 2 bases between. The CDR3 sequence is CSARNTDTQYF. The CDR3, as DNA: TGCAGTGCTAGAAACACAGATACGCAGTATTTT.

This chain uses TRBV20-1 with TRBJ2-6, with 7 bases aligning to TRBD1. Per germline, CDR1 DFQATT and CDR2 SNEGSKA (reference sequence). Trimming removed 1 base from V and 0 bases from J; junction bases left unmatched: 6. CDR3 length: 17 residues. The CDR3 coding sequence is TGCAGTGCTAGAGCCAGGGACAGAAGCTCTGGGGCCAACGTCCTGACTTTC. This translates into CSARARDRSSGANVLTF.